The next 27 T cell receptor beta chains were all read from a single sample in a study of cytomegalovirus exposure and HLA in healthy donors. PCR involved 60 Vbeta and 13 Jbeta primers. Sequencing was performed with immunoSEQ multiplex PCR; in TCRdb, only in-frame clones are kept and a portion is missing. The data hold roughly 180,000 clones, with around 80% observed a single time. The sample consisted of PBMCs. Source of these receptors: a woman aged 45-60 years in good health and CMV-seropositive.

The V call is TRBV18, the J call TRBJ1-3; no definite D call. The germline V gene has CDR1 KGHSH and CDR2 LQKENI. V was pared by 0 bases and J by 8 bases, with 8 bases between. The CDR3 runs 13 residues. The CDR3: CASSPPQRDTIYF. Here the CDR3 DNA reads TGTGCCAGCTCACCACCCCAGAGGGACACCATATATTTT.

The rearrangement joins TRBV7-3 to TRBJ2-2, with a weak D call TRBD1 (6 bases). V was shortened by 1 base and J by 8 bases, with 14 bases between the two germline ends. Per the germline V gene, CDR1 is SGHTA and CDR2 is FQGTGA. This CDR3 has 15 amino acids. The CDR3 sequence: CASSLRPRGSGELFF. Written as DNA, the CDR3 is TGTGCCAGCAGCTTAAGGCCCAGGGGAAGTGGGGAGCTGTTTTTT. The entire variable domain, with the rest obtained from reference TRBV7-3 and TRBJ2-2, is as follows: GAGVSQTPSNKVTEKGKYVELRCDPISGHTALYWYRQSLGQGPEFLIYFQGTGAADDSGLPNDRFFAVRPEGSVSTLKIQRTERGDSAVYLCASSLRPRGSGELFFGEGSRLTVL.

CDR3 in amino acids: CASQHGTYNSPLHF. DNA for the CDR3: TGTGCCAGCCAGCACGGGACCTATAATTCACCCCTCCACTTT. This chain uses TRBV6-1 with TRBJ1-6; the D is unclear. The CDR3 loop spans 14 amino acids. Germline V gene data show CDR1 as MNHNS and CDR2 as SASEGT. V gave up 8 bases and J gave up 2 bases, with 10 bases separating them.

This clone was seen only a few times. The rearrangement links TRBV29-1 to TRBJ1-1; TRBD1 might be the D (5 bases). Between the trimmed V and J ends, which lost 3 bases and 7 bases, there was a span of 12 bases. The CDR3 covers 12 residues. From germline, CDR1 is SQVTM and CDR2 ANQGSEA. The CDR3, as DNA: TGCAGCGTTGACCAGGGTTGGGGTGAAGCTTTCTTT. Its translation is CSVDQGWGEAFF.

The chain recombines TRBV5-4 with TRBJ2-1, with D uncertain. The germline V and J ends were trimmed by 1 base and 2 bases, with 7 bases remaining between them. This CDR3 is built from 14 residues. Germline V gene sequence: CDR1 SGHNT, CDR2 YYREEE (reference sequence). The CDR3, as DNA: TGTGCCAGCAGCTTGCAGACTCCCTACAATGAGCAGTTCTTC. This sequence encodes CASSLQTPYNEQFF.

V and J are TRBV9 and TRBJ1-1, with D unresolved. Germline CDR1 reads SGDLS; CDR2 reads YYNGEE. V was clipped by 2 bases and J by 1 base, with 12 bases between them. The CDR3 covers 15 residues. The CDR3 DNA is TGTGCCAGCAGCGTGCATTGGGAGGGGAACACTGAAGCTTTCTTT. Its translation is CASSVHWEGNTEAFF. The complete variable domain, with remaining parts taken from reference TRBV9 and TRBJ1-1, reads DSGVTQTPKHLITATGQRVTLRCSPRSGDLSVYWYQQSLDQGLQFLIQYYNGEERAKGNILERFSAQQFPDLHSELNLSSLELGDSALYFCASSVHWEGNTEAFFGQGTRLTVV.

The V gene is TRBV11-2, the J gene TRBJ1-1; unclear D gene. The CDR3 contains 13 residues. The germline V gene encodes CDR1 SGHAT and CDR2 FQNNGV. Trimming stripped 5 bases from V and 3 bases from J, with 10 bases between. The CDR3 region has the DNA TGTGCCAGCAGCAACCGGGGTTACACTGAAGCTTTCTTT. This gives the protein CASSNRGYTEAFF.

The chain carries TRBV11-2 and TRBJ2-1; perhaps TRBD1 as D (5 bases). Trimming pared 4 bases from V and 15 bases from J, leaving 16 bases between. The CDR3 length is 12 residues. From germline, CDR1 is SGHAT and CDR2 FQNNGV. CDR3 sequence (DNA): TGTGCCAGCAGCTCCTCAGGGTCGATGGGGTTCTTC. It translates to CASSSSGSMGFF.

The chain carries TRBV27 and TRBJ2-3; D is unresolved. Germline lookup yields CDR1 MNHEY and CDR2 SMNVEV (reference sequence). CDR3 size: 13 residues. Deletions cut 5 bases from V and 3 bases from J, with 9 bases between. CDR3 region: CASSPFVTDTQYF. CDR3 sequence (DNA): TGTGCCAGCAGTCCCTTTGTAACAGATACGCAGTATTTT.

V and J are TRBV7-3 and TRBJ1-1, with D possibly being TRBD1 (5 bases). This CDR3 contains 14 residues. V was shortened by 2 bases and J by 2 bases, with 9 bases between the two germline ends. The germline CDR1 and CDR2 sequences are SGHTA and FQGTGA. CDR3 nucleotides: TGTGCCAGCAGCTTAGGGCAGGGTAACACTGAAGCTTTCTTT. Its translation: CASSLGQGNTEAFF.

This chain uses TRBV7-9 with TRBJ2-1; D possibly corresponds to TRBD2 (7 bases). The CDR3 runs 15 residues. Trimming cost V 1 base and J 12 bases, with 19 bases left between them. Germline V gives CDR1 SEHNR, CDR2 FQNEAQ (reference sequence). CDR3 region: CASSLDLGGGPLQFF. The CDR3 nucleotides read TGTGCCAGCAGCTTAGATCTAGGCGGGGGCCCCCTGCAGTTCTTC.

The table lists this clone with a count of one. The chain couples TRBV6-5 to TRBJ1-2, with no clear D. The germline CDR1 and CDR2 sequences are MNHEY and SVGAGI. This CDR3 has 14 amino acids. V shed 1 base and J shed 0 bases, with 6 bases lying between them. The CDR3 sequence is CASSYWQTNYGYTF. The CDR3, as DNA: TGTGCCAGCAGTTACTGGCAGACTAACTATGGCTACACCTTC.

The V and J genes are TRBV10-3 and TRBJ1-6; no firm D call. The CDR3 totals 18 residues. V was clipped by 0 bases and J by 6 bases, with 18 bases between them. Germline values: CDR1 ENHRY, CDR2 SYGVKD. In DNA, the CDR3 is TGTGCCATCAGTGAGTCAGAGATGAGAGAGTTCGTTAATTCACCCCTCCACTTT. The encoded protein is CAISESEMREFVNSPLHF.

The chain combines TRBV5-1 with TRBJ2-7; the D gene is possibly TRBD2 (6 bases). Trimming pared 1 base from V and 1 base from J, leaving 15 bases between. The CDR3 extends over 16 amino acids. CDR1 and CDR2 from the germline V gene are SGHRS and YFSETQ. CDR3 in amino acids: CASSLLSRDLSYEQYF. CDR3 nucleotide sequence: TGCGCCAGCAGCTTGCTTTCCCGGGACTTATCCTACGAGCAGTACTTC.

This sequence joins TRBV6-5 and TRBJ2-5; the D is unclear. The CDR3 consists of 14 residues. The germline V and J ends were trimmed by 0 bases and 14 bases, with 19 bases remaining between them. Germline loops: CDR1 MNHEY, CDR2 SVGAGI. CDR3 sequence (DNA): TGTGCCAGCAGTTACTCGGAAAGAGGAAGACCCCGATACTTC. Residues: CASSYSERGRPRYF.

V usage is TRBV6-1 and J usage is TRBJ1-2; a weak D match, TRBD1 (5 bases). Germline CDR1 is MNHNS and CDR2 is SASEGT. V lost 2 bases to trimming and J lost 5 bases, with 6 bases between them. CDR3 size: 12 residues. CDR3: CASSEQGYGYTF. CDR3 bases: TGTGCCAGCAGTGAACAGGGTTATGGCTACACCTTC.

This chain uses TRBV29-1 with TRBJ1-4; D not certain. In germline, CDR1 is SQVTM, CDR2 ANQGSEA. V lost 6 bases, J lost 7 bases, and 15 bases lay in between. CDR3 length equals 13 residues. CDR3 region: CSVITGGGEKLFF. DNA of the CDR3: TGCAGCGTCATAACCGGAGGTGGTGAAAAACTGTTTTTT.

The chain's CDR3 is CASSESIAGGFNEQFF. DNA for the CDR3: TGCGCCAGCAGTGAGTCAATAGCGGGGGGGTTTAATGAGCAGTTCTTC. The chain combines TRBV10-1 with TRBJ2-1, with 11 bases lining up with TRBD2. V was clipped by 0 bases and J by 7 bases; unmatched bases: 5. The CDR3 length is 16 residues. Per the germline V gene, CDR1 is WNHNN and CDR2 is SYGVQD (reference sequence).

The V gene is TRBV10-2, the J gene TRBJ2-7, with TRBD1 matching 9 bases. The V and J ends lost 6 bases and 7 bases, in that order; junction bases with no gene match: 13. The length of the CDR3 is 15 residues. CDR1 and CDR2 (germline): WSHSY, SAAADI. The CDR3 nucleotides read TGCGCCAGCAGCTACTACCCCGGGACAGGGAAGGAGCAGTACTTC. Translated, it gives CASSYYPGTGKEQYF.

V usage is TRBV7-6 and J usage is TRBJ2-5; a weak D match, TRBD1 (6 bases). Per germline, CDR1 SGHVS and CDR2 FNYEAQ. The CDR3 is made up of 15 amino acids. Trimming stripped 5 bases from V and 2 bases from J, with 15 bases between. CDR3 DNA sequence: TGTGCCAGCAGCCCGAGCCGGGACAATCAAGAGACCCAGTACTTC. Amino acid sequence: CASSPSRDNQETQYF.

This clone came up once. The gene calls are TRBV19 and TRBJ1-5; 10 nucleotides agree with TRBD1. The V segment lost 8 bases and the J segment 2 bases; nucleotides outside the gene matches: 3. The CDR3 extends over 14 amino acids. Germline loops: CDR1 LNHDA, CDR2 SQIVND (reference sequence). For the CDR3, the DNA is TGTGCCAGTCGACAGGGGGCCCGCAATCAGCCCCAGCATTTT. It is translated as CASRQGARNQPQHF.

CDR3 DNA sequence: TGTGCCACCAGCAGTCCGAATTCACCCCTCCACTTT. It specifies CATSSPNSPLHF. The J gene is TRBJ1-6, the V gene TRBV15; D not resolved. CDR3 size: 12 residues. V lost 3 bases to trimming and J lost 7 bases, with 4 bases between them. Germline lookup yields CDR1 LNHNV and CDR2 YYDKDF (reference sequence).

In its sample, this clone was seen a few times. The V call is TRBV5-1, the J call TRBJ2-5, with 9 bases identical to TRBD1. The germline CDR1 and CDR2 sequences are SGHRS and YFSETQ. J gave up 5 bases and V 0 bases, and 2 bases lay outside the gene matches. This CDR3 region has 14 residues. The CDR3 DNA sequence: TGCGCCAGCAGCTTGGACAGGGGGCTTGAGACCCAGTACTTC. Translation gives CASSLDRGLETQYF. The variable domain in full, with the rest retrieved from reference TRBV5-1 and TRBJ2-5, is KAGVTQTPRYLIKTRGQQVTLSCSPISGHRSVSWYQQTPGQGLQFLFEYFSETQRNKGNFPGRFSGRQFSNSRSEMNVSTLELGDSALYLCASSLDRGLETQYFGPGTRLLVL.

The chain employs TRBV7-3 and TRBJ2-1, with 9 nucleotides matching TRBD1. The CDR3 loop spans 15 amino acids. J lost 8 bases, V lost 1 base, and 6 bases had no gene match. Germline CDR1 SGHTA, CDR2 FQGTGA. Here the CDR3 DNA reads TGTGCCAGCAGCTTAAGACAGGGGGGTACGTATGAGCAGTTCTTC. Translation gives CASSLRQGGTYEQFF.

This chain links TRBV2 with TRBJ2-7; tentative D call: TRBD2 (6 bases). V dropped 3 bases and J dropped 7 bases, with 13 bases sitting between them. CDR1 and CDR2 (germline): SNHLY, FYNNEI. This CDR3 has 13 residues. The CDR3 nucleotides are TGTGCCAGCAGTGATGGTGGGGCGGGGGAGCAGTACTTC. Translating gives CASSDGGAGEQYF.

The chain uses TRBV5-6 and TRBJ1-4, with D unresolved. The CDR3 totals 16 residues. V shed 4 bases and J shed 8 bases, with 21 bases lying between them. Germline lookup yields CDR1 SGHDT and CDR2 YYEEEE. The CDR3 loop is CASSPEKEIPYEKLFF. The DNA for the CDR3 is TGTGCCAGCAGCCCTGAAAAAGAGATCCCCTACGAAAAACTGTTTTTT. The complete variable domain, with remaining parts taken from reference TRBV5-6 and TRBJ1-4, reads DAGVTQSPTHLIKTRGQQVTLRCSPKSGHDTVSWYQQALGQGPQFIFQYYEEEERQRGNFPDRFSGHQFPNYSSELNVNALLLGDSALYLCASSPEKEIPYEKLFFGSGTQLSVL.

CDR3 nucleotide sequence: TGCACCAGCAGCCATGTATCCGGGACTAGCAGGCGGGAGCTGTTTTTT. Residues: CTSSHVSGTSRRELFF. This sequence joins TRBV1 and TRBJ2-2; TRBD2, as called in the table, went unchecked against the DNA. TRBV1 constitutes a pseudogene. This CDR3 is 16 amino acids long.